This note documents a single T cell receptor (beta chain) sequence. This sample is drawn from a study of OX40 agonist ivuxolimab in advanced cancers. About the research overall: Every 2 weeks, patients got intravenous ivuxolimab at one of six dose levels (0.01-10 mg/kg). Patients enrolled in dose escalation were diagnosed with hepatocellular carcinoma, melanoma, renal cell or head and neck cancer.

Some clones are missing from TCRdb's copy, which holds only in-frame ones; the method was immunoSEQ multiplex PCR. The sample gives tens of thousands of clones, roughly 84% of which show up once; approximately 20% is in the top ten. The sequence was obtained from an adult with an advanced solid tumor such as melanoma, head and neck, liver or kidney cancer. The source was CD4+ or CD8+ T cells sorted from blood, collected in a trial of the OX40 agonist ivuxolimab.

The CDR3 sequence is CAWTYGGSYNEQFF. The CDR3 region has the DNA TGTGCCTGGACCTACGGGGGCTCCTACAATGAGCAGTTCTTC. The rearrangement joins TRBV30 to TRBJ2-1; a possible D gene is TRBD2 (6 bases). Germline lookup yields CDR1 GTSNPN and CDR2 SVGIG (reference sequence). V was pared by 4 bases and J by 0 bases, with 10 bases between. The CDR3 totals 14 residues.